This TCR beta chain was identified during a study of cytomegalovirus exposure and HLA in healthy donors. Findings and caveats of the study: In an earlier analysis, about 87% or about 30%: the productive usage of most TCR beta V segments. Sequencing artifact likely explains a cluster of highly shared sequence variants. Roughly uniform depth of sequencing across donors was assumed in presence/absence analyses.

For this clone: Its antigen is not identified.

Amplification used 60 Vbeta primers and 13 Jbeta primers. Sequencing was performed with immunoSEQ multiplex PCR; in TCRdb, only in-frame clones are kept and a portion is missing. The data contain about 150,000 clones, about 80% of them singletons. The CDR3 extends over 14 amino acids. CDR1 and CDR2 from the germline V gene are SNHLY and FYNNEI. After removal of 8 bases from V and 1 base from J, the junction contained 7 bases not matched to a gene. The sample consisted of PBMCs. The chain carries TRBV2 and TRBJ1-1; TRBD1 agrees at 7 bases. The origin of this receptor is a woman between 40 and 50 years old in good health and CMV-seronegative. The chain's CDR3 is CASRMGQQNTEAFF. In nucleotides, the CDR3 is TGTGCCAGCCGAATGGGACAGCAGAACACTGAAGCTTTCTTT. Full variable domain (remainder filled in from reference TRBV2 and TRBJ1-1): EPEVTQTPSHQVTQMGQEVILRCVPISNHLYFYWYRQILGQKVEFLVSFYNNEISEKSEIFDDQFSVERPDGSNFTLKIRSTKLEDSAMYFCASRMGQQNTEAFFGQGTRLTVV.